Listed below are T cell receptor beta chains from one sample, sequenced in a study of beta chain features in type 1 diabetes. Some clones are missing from TCRdb's copy, which holds only in-frame ones; the method was immunoSEQ multiplex PCR. Of about 140,000 clones detected, about 7% appear once; the ten largest clones hold about 1.4%. The sequencing sample was made of central memory CD4+ T cells from blood. The source is a woman younger than 45 in good health. Each CDR3 is given without its conserved first and last residue. Fields, in order: V gene, J gene, CDR3 protein.

v_call: TRBV18; j_call: TRBJ2-1; cdr3_aa: ASSPGTSGLRTYNEQF
v_call: TRBV5-1; j_call: TRBJ2-7; cdr3_aa: ASSLAPSGRAYEQY
v_call: TRBV7-9; j_call: TRBJ2-1; cdr3_aa: ASSLQGPPEDEQF
v_call: TRBV2; j_call: TRBJ1-1; cdr3_aa: ASSYTGFEAF
v_call: TRBV5-1; j_call: TRBJ2-6; cdr3_aa: ASSLAYTSGSRGGANVLT
v_call: TRBV16; j_call: TRBJ1-2; cdr3_aa: ASSQSRQGLNYGYT
v_call: TRBV30; j_call: TRBJ1-4; cdr3_aa: AWSRSPQGAANEKLF
v_call: TRBV7-9; j_call: TRBJ2-7; cdr3_aa: ASRRTGSSYEQY
v_call: TRBV7-9; j_call: TRBJ2-1; cdr3_aa: ASSLEGGLAGDEQF
v_call: TRBV6-6; j_call: TRBJ1-1; cdr3_aa: ASTKQGGTEAF
v_call: TRBV2; j_call: TRBJ2-1; cdr3_aa: ASNTKAGGPNEQF
v_call: TRBV4-3; j_call: TRBJ1-2; cdr3_aa: ASSQGGGGGYT
v_call: TRBV2; j_call: TRBJ2-7; cdr3_aa: ATYPGLAGRAEQY
v_call: TRBV7-2; j_call: TRBJ2-7; cdr3_aa: ASSLGQFYEQY
v_call: TRBV7-2; j_call: -; cdr3_aa: ASSSVTDFMSGETQY
v_call: TRBV7-2; j_call: TRBJ1-1; cdr3_aa: ASSLGPGGGTEAF
v_call: TRBV28; j_call: TRBJ2-7; cdr3_aa: ASSYSDRLSSYEQY
v_call: TRBV11-2; j_call: TRBJ2-7; cdr3_aa: ASSFGGLGEQY